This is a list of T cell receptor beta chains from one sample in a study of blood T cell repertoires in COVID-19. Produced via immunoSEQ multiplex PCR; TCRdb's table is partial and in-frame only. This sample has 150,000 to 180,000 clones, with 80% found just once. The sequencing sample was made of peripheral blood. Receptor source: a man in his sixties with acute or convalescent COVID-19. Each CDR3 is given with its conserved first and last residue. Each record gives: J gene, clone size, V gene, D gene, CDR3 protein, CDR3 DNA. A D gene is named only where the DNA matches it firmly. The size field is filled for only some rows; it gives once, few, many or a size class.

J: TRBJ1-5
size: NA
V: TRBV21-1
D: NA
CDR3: CASSKTWTGRLQPQHF
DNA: TGTGCCAGCAGCAAGACTTGGACAGGGCGGCTTCAGCCCCAGCATTTT

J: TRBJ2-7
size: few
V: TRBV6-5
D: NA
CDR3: CASMERRSSYEQYF
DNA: TGTGCCAGCATGGAACGGCGGAGCTCCTACGAGCAGTACTTC

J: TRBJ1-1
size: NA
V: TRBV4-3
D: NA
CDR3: CASSQGGRTEAFF
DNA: TGCGCCAGCAGCCAGGGCGGGAGGACTGAAGCTTTCTTT

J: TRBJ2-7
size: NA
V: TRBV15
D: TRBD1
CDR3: CATSRDQDRSYEQYF
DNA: TGTGCCACCAGCAGAGATCAGGACAGGTCCTACGAGCAGTACTTC

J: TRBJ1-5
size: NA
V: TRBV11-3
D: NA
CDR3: CASTARRSNQPQHF
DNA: TGTGCCAGCACAGCCAGGCGAAGCAATCAGCCCCAGCATTTT

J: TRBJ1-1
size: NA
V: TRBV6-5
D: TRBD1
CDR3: CASSSTGLVTEAFF
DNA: TGTGCCAGCAGTTCGACAGGGCTGGTAACTGAAGCTTTCTTT

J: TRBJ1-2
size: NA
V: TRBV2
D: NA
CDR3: CASSAHLHTEIYGYTF
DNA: TGTGCCAGCAGTGCACACCTCCACACAGAAATCTATGGCTACACCTTC

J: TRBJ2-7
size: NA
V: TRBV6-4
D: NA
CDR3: CASSVGLTSYEQYF
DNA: TGTGCCAGCAGTGTGGGACTCACCTCCTACGAGCAGTACTTC

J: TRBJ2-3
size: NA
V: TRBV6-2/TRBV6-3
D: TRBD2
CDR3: CASSYSLLAGGWDTQYF
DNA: TGTGCCAGCAGTTACTCCCTTCTAGCGGGAGGTTGGGATACGCAGTATTTT

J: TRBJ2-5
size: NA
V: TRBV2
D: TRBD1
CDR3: CASSDVPTGKYQETQYF
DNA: TGTGCCAGCAGTGATGTGCCGACAGGGAAGTACCAAGAGACCCAGTACTTC

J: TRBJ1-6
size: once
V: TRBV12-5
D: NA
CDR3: CASGFWSTITSSPLHF
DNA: TGTGCTAGTGGTTTTTGGTCTACGATCACTAGTTCACCCCTCCACTTT

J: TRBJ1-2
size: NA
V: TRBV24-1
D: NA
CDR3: CATSDTGQMGYTF
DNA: TGTGCCACCAGTGATACCGGACAGATGGGCTACACCTTC

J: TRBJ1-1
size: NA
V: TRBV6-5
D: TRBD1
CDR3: CASSYTGGTEAFF
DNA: TGTGCCAGCAGTTACACAGGGGGCACTGAAGCTTTCTTT

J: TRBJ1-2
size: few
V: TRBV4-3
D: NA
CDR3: CASSQDPGAYGYTF
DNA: TGCGCCAGCAGCCAAGATCCAGGTGCCTATGGCTACACCTTC

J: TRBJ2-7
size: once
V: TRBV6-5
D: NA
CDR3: CASSYGRRGEQYF
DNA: TGTGCCAGCAGTTACGGACGTAGGGGCGAGCAGTACTTC

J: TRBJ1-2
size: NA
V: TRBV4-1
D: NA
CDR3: CASSGLRANYGYTF
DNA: TGCGCCAGCAGCGGTTTGCGGGCTAACTATGGCTACACCTTC

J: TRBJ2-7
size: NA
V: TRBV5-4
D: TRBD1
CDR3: CASSSRDRKYEQYF
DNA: TGTGCCAGCAGCTCCCGGGACAGGAAATACGAGCAGTACTTC

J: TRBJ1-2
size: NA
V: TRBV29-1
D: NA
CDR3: CSVEWEGRGRGYTF
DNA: TGCAGCGTTGAATGGGAGGGCAGGGGAAGGGGCTACACCTTC

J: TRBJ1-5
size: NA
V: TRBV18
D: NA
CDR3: CASSLGGGQPQHF
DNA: TGTGCCAGCTCACTGGGAGGGGGTCAGCCCCAGCATTTT

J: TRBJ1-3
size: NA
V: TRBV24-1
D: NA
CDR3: CATSDGTSGNTIYF
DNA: TGTGCCACCAGTGATGGGACTTCTGGAAACACCATATATTTT

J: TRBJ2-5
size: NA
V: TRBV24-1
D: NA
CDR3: CATSDPRGGARETQYF
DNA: TGTGCCACCAGTGATCCTCGAGGGGGGGCGCGGGAGACCCAGTACTTC

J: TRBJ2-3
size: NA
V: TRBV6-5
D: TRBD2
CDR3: CASRARGGSDTQYF
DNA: TGTGCCAGCAGGGCGCGGGGGGGGTCGGATACGCAGTATTTT

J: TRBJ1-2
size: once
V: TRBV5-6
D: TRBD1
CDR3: CASSADRVNGYTF
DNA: TGTGCCAGCAGCGCCGACAGGGTAAACGGCTACACCTTC

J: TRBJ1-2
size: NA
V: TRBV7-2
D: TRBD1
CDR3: CASSPGQGGGYTF
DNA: TGTGCCAGCAGCCCGGGACAGGGGGGCGGCTACACCTTC

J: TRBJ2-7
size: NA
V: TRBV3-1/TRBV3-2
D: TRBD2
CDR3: CASSDGLAGIEQYF
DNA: TGTGCCAGCAGCGACGGACTAGCGGGGATCGAGCAGTACTTC

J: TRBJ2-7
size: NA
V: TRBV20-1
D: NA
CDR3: CSARYGREQYF
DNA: TGCAGTGCTAGATATGGGCGCGAGCAGTACTTC

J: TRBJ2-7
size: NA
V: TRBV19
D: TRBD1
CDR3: CASSIFGQGYEQYF
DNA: TGTGCCAGTAGTATTTTCGGACAGGGCTACGAGCAGTACTTC

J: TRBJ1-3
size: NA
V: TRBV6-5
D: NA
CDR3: CASSVGGVSGNTIYF
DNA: TGTGCCAGCAGCGTTGGGGGCGTCTCTGGAAACACCATATATTTT

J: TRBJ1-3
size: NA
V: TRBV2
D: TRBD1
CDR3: CASSPGTGSGNTIYF
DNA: TGTGCCAGCAGCCCCGGGACAGGCTCTGGAAACACCATATATTTT

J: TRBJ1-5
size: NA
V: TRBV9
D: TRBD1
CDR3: CASSVGGTGDTPQHF
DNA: TGTGCCAGCAGCGTAGGTGGGACAGGGGATACGCCCCAGCATTTT

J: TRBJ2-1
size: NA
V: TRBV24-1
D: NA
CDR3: CATSDRGATNYNEQFF
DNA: TGTGCCACCAGTGACCGTGGGGCCACCAACTACAATGAGCAGTTCTTC

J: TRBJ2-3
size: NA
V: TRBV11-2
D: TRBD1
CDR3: CASSIETGANTQYF
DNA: TGTGCCAGCAGCATTGAGACAGGGGCTAATACGCAGTATTTT

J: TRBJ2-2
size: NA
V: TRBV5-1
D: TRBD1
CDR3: CASSLSGTGSTGELFF
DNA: TGCGCCAGCAGCTTATCCGGGACAGGGTCAACCGGGGAGCTGTTTTTT

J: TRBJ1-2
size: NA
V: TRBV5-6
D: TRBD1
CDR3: CASSWGQGFRGYTF
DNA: TGTGCCAGCAGCTGGGGACAGGGGTTCAGAGGCTACACCTTC

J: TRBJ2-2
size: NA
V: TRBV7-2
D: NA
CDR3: CASSPGTLNTGELFF
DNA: TGTGCCAGCAGCCCCGGGACATTAAACACCGGGGAGCTGTTTTTT

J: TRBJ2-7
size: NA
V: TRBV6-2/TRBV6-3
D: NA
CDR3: CASSYEGGRDYEQYF
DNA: TGTGCCAGCAGTTACGAGGGGGGGCGCGACTACGAGCAGTACTTC

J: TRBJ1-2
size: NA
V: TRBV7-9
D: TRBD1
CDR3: CASSLAAGGAYGYTF
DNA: TGTGCCAGCAGCTTAGCCGCAGGGGGCGCTTATGGCTACACCTTC

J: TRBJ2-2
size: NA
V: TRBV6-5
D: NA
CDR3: CASTPQGRNTGELFF
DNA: TGTGCCAGCACCCCACAGGGAAGGAACACCGGGGAGCTGTTTTTT

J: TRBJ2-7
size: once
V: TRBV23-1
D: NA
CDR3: CASSLGTGPRAYEQYF
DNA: TGCGCCAGCAGTCTAGGCACAGGGCCTCGGGCCTACGAGCAGTACTTC

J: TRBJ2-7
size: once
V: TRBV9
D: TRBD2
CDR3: CASSGGLAGVYEQYF
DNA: TGTGCCAGCAGCGGGGGACTAGCGGGAGTCTACGAGCAGTACTTC

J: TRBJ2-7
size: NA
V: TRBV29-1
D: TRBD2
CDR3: CSVGATSGYEQYF
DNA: TGCAGCGTTGGTGCGACTAGCGGTTACGAGCAGTACTTC

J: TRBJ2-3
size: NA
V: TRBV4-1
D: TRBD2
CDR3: CASSPRLAGGPDTQYF
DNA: TGCGCCAGCAGCCCCAGACTAGCAGGTGGTCCAGATACGCAGTATTTT

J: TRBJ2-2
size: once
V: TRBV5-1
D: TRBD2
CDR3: CASSLLAGDTGELFF
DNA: TGCGCCAGCAGCTTACTAGCGGGGGACACCGGGGAGCTGTTTTTT

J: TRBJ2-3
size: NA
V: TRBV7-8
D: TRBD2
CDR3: CASSRRPRGDLADTQYF
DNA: TGTGCCAGCAGCCGGCGCCCGCGGGGGGACCTAGCTGATACGCAGTATTTT

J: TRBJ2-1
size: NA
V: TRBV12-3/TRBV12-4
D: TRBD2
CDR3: CASSPGLAGEQFF
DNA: TGTGCCAGCAGTCCCGGACTAGCGGGTGAGCAGTTCTTC

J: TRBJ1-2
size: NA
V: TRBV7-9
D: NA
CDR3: CASSYDSESGTF
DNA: TGTGCCAGCAGCTATGACAGCGAATCGGGCACCTTC

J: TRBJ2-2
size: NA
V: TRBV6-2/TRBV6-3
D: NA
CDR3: CASSFAGGELFF
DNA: TGTGCCAGCAGTTTCGCCGGCGGGGAGCTGTTTTTT

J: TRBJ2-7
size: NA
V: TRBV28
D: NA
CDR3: CASSLRGAVSYEQYF
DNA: TGTGCCAGCAGTTTAAGGGGCGCGGTCTCCTACGAGCAGTACTTC

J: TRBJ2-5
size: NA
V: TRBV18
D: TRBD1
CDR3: CASSSGQQETQYF
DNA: TGTGCCAGCTCATCGGGACAGCAAGAGACCCAGTACTTC

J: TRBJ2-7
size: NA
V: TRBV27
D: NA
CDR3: CASSSHLRGEQYF
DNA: TGTGCCAGCAGTTCCCATCTCCGCGGGGAGCAGTACTTC

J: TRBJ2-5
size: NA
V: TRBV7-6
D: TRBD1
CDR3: CASSLEGQGRGETQYF
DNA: TGTGCCAGCAGCTTAGAGGGACAGGGGAGGGGAGAGACCCAGTACTTC

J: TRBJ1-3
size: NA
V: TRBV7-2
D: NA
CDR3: CASSSPEVGNTIYF
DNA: TGTGCCAGCAGCTCACCCGAGGTGGGAAACACCATATATTTT

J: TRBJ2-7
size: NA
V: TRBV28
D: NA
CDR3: CASSLHSGWASSYEQYF
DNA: TGTGCCAGCAGTCTCCATTCTGGATGGGCGAGCTCCTACGAGCAGTACTTC

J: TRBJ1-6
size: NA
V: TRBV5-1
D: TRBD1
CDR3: CASSSGQGYNSPLHF
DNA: TGCGCCAGCAGTTCCGGACAGGGCTATAATTCACCCCTCCACTTT

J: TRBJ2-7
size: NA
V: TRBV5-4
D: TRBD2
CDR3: CASSRPLAGVYEQYF
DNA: TGTGCCAGCAGCCGCCCACTAGCGGGAGTCTACGAGCAGTACTTC

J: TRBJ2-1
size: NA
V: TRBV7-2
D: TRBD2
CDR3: CASSLGISGGEKEQFF
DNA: TGTGCCAGCAGCTTAGGAATTAGCGGGGGGGAAAAAGAGCAGTTCTTC

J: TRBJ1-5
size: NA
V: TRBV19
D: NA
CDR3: CASSVQGDNQPQHF
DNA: TGTGCCAGTAGTGTACAGGGAGACAATCAGCCCCAGCATTTT